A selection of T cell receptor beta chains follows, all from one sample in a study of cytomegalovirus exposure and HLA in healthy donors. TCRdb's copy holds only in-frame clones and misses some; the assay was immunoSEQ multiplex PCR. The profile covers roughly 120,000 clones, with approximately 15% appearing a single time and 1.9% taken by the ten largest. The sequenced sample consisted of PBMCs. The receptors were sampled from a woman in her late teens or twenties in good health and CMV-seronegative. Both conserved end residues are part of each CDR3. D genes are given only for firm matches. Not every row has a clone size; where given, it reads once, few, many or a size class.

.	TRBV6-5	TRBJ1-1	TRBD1	TGTGCCAGCAGTCGACTTCAGGGGGCGGGCACTGAAGCTTTCTTT	CASSRLQGAGTEAFF
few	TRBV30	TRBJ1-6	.	TGTGCCTGGAGCGACACGAATAATTCACCCCTCCACTTT	CAWSDTNNSPLHF
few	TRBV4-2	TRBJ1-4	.	TGTGCCAGCAGCCAAGATTTTGGGGGCGGTGAAAAACTGTTTTTT	CASSQDFGGGEKLFF
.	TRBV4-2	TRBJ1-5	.	TGTGCCAGCAGCCAAGCGGCAGGTGAGTATCAGCCCCAGCATTTT	CASSQAAGEYQPQHF
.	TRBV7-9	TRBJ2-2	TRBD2	TGTGCCAGCAGCTTAGCGTTGGGACTAGCGGAGAAGAACACCGGGGAGCTGTTTTTT	CASSLALGLAEKNTGELFF
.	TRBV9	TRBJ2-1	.	TGTGCTAGCAGCGTAGACCCCGGTGGGGGGATTGAGCAGTTCTTC	CASSVDPGGGIEQFF
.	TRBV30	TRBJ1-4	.	TGTGCCTGGAGTGTACGCGGGGGCAGAAACGAAAAACTGTTTTTT	CAWSVRGGRNEKLFF
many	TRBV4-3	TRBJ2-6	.	TGCGCCAGCAGCCAAGATCCCGTCTCTGGGGCCAACGTCCTGACTTTC	CASSQDPVSGANVLTF
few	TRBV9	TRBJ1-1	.	TGTGCCAGCAGCCCACGAAACGGGTTGGTGTACACTGAAGCTTTCTTT	CASSPRNGLVYTEAFF
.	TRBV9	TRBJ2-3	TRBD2	TGTGCCAGCAGCGTGGGGGGGAGGGTTTACGATACGCAGTATTTT	CASSVGGRVYDTQYF
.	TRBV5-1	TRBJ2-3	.	TGCGCCAGCAGCTTGATACTCAACACAGATACGCAGTATTTT	CASSLILNTDTQYF
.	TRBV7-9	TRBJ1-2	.	TGTGCCAGCAGCTTACAGGGCACACCCCATGGCTACACCTTC	CASSLQGTPHGYTF
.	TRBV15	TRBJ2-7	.	TGTGCCACCAGCAGAGAAGGTCGGGAGCAGTTGAACTTC	CATSREGREQLNF
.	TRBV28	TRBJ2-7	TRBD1	TGTGCCAGCAGTTTCGCTGGGACAGGGAGCTACGAGCAGTACTTC	CASSFAGTGSYEQYF
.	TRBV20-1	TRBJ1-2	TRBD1	TGCAGTGCCCTGGGGACAGCTAAGAACACCTTC	CSALGTAKNTF
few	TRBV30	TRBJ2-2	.	TGTGCCTGGCTAGGGGCTATCACCGGGGAGCTGTTTTTT	CAWLGAITGELFF
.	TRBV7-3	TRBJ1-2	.	TGTGCCAGCAGCGGGGAGATTGGCCTCTATGGCTACACCTTC	CASSGEIGLYGYTF
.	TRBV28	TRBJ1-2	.	TGTGCCAGCAGTTGGAACAGGTCCGGTGGCTACACCTTC	CASSWNRSGGYTF
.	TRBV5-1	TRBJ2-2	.	TGCGCCAGCAGCTTCAGCCCGGCGGCTTCCGGGAGCGGGGAGCTGTTTTTT	CASSFSPAASGSGELFF
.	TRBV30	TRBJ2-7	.	TGTGCCTGGAGATCCGCCTACGAGCAGTACTTC	CAWRSAYEQYF
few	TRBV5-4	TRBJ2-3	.	TGTGCCAGCAGCTCACGCAGGGATGGAGATACGCAGTATTTT	CASSSRRDGDTQYF
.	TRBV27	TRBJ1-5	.	TGTGCCAGCAGTTTAACTTCCGACAGGAGGCAGCATTTT	CASSLTSDRRQHF
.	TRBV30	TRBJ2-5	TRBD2	TGTGCCTGGGCTACCGGGGGGTGGGCTGGTGAGGAGGAGACCCAGTACTTC	CAWATGGWAGEEETQYF
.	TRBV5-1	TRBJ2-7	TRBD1	TGCGCCAGCCGCGGTGCCAGGGGGTCCTACGAGCAGTACTTC	CASRGARGSYEQYF
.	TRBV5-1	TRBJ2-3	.	TGCGCCAGCAGCTCATATAGTCGGGGGTCAGCAGATACGCAGTATTTT	CASSSYSRGSADTQYF
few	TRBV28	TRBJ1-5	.	TGTGCCAGCAGGGAGGGACCTAGCAATCAGCCCCAGCATTTT	CASREGPSNQPQHF
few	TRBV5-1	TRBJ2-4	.	TGCGCCAGCAGCACAGCAGGGACTTGGGACATTCAGTACTTC	CASSTAGTWDIQYF
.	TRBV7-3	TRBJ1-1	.	TGTGCCAGCAGCTCGTCAGGGGTTACTGAAGCTTTCTTT	CASSSSGVTEAFF
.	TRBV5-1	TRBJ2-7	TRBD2	TGCGCCAGCAGCTTGGATGGGACTAACAAAGGGCAGTACTTC	CASSLDGTNKGQYF
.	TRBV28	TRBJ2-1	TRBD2	TGTGCCAGCAGGCTAGCGGGGGGGCCCTATGAGCAGTTCTTC	CASRLAGGPYEQFF
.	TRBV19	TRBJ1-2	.	TGTGCCAGGGAGTTCAATCCAGTATGGTATGGCTACACCTTC	CAREFNPVWYGYTF
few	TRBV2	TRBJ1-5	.	TGTGCCAGCAGCCGGGACAATCAGCCCCAGCATTTT	CASSRDNQPQHF
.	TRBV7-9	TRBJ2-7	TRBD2	TGTGCCAGCAGCTTAGATCCTAGCGGCTACGAGCAGTACTTC	CASSLDPSGYEQYF
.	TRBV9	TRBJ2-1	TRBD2	TGTGCCAGCAGCGTGGAGGGACTACGGTACAATGAGCAGTTCTTC	CASSVEGLRYNEQFF
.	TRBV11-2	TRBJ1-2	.	TGTGCCAGCAGCTCGCCTGCCGGTTATGGCTACACCTTC	CASSSPAGYGYTF
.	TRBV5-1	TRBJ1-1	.	TGCGCCAGCAGCTTGGAGGCGGGGGGGAGCACTGAAGCTTTCTTT	CASSLEAGGSTEAFF
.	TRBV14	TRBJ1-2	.	TGTGCCAGCAGCCAAGATCGGCAGTCTAGCCATGGCTACACCTTC	CASSQDRQSSHGYTF
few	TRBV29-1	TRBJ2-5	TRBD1	TGCAGCGTAAGGACAGGGGGCGGGCTTGGCCAAGAGACCCAGTACTTC	CSVRTGGGLGQETQYF
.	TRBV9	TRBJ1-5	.	TGTGCCAGCAGCGTAGCTCGGGAAAATCAGCCCCAGCATTTT	CASSVARENQPQHF
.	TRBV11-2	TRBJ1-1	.	TGTGCCAGCAGCTTAAAAGTGGGGGGTAACACTGAAGCTTTCTTT	CASSLKVGGNTEAFF
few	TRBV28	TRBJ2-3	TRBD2	TGTGCCAGCATACCGGGACTAGCGGGAGGTACAGATACGCAGTATTTT	CASIPGLAGGTDTQYF
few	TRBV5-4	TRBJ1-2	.	TGTGCCAGCAGCCTCCTATCAGGGGAGAAGGGCTACACCTTC	CASSLLSGEKGYTF
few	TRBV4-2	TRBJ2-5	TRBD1	TGTGCCAGCAGCCAACCTACAGGGGCAGAAGAGACCCAGTACTTC	CASSQPTGAEETQYF
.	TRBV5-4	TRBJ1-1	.	TGTGCCAGCAGCTTGGAGCAGAACACTGAAGCTTTCTTT	CASSLEQNTEAFF
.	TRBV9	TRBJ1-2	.	TGTGCCAGCAGCGTAGACGGGAACTATGGCTACACCTTC	CASSVDGNYGYTF